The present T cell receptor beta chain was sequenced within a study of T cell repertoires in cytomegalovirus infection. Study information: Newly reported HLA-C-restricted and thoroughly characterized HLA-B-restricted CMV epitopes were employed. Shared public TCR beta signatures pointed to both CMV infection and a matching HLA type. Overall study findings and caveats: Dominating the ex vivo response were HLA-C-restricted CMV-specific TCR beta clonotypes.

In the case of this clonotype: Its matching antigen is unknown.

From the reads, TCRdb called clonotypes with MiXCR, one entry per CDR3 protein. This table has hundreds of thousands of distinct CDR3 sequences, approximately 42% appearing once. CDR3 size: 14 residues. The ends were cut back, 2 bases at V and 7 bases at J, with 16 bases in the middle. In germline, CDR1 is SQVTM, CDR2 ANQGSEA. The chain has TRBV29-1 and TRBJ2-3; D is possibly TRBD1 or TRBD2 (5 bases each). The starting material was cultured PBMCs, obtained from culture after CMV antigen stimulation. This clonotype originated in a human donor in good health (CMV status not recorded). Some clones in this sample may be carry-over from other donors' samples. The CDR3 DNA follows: TGCAGCGTTGAAACGGGACCAGAGGTGAATACGCAGTATTTT. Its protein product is CSVETGPEVNTQYF.